The clone carrying this T cell receptor beta chain was seen repeatedly, ten times or more. Antigen specificity is unknown. These data belong to a study of identical twins. Study conclusions and caveats: The study found excess low generation probability among twin-shared out-of-frame alpha sequences.

The CDR3 has 13 amino acids. V dropped 4 bases and J dropped 1 base, with 9 bases sitting between them. Per the germline V gene, CDR1 is DFQATT and CDR2 is SNEGSKA (reference sequence). Each cDNA held unique molecular identifiers, and template switching gave it a universal primer site. TCRdb recomputed calls from the 5' RACE reads with MiXCR, one row per CDR3 protein. The table lists some 710,000 distinct CDR3 sequences, 6.1% of them singletons. The receptor was isolated from a man between 18 and 29 years old in good health. The gene calls are TRBV20-1 and TRBJ2-3, with D possibly TRBD2 on 6 matching bases. Sequencing was performed on naive T cells sorted from blood. CDR3 nucleotide sequence: TGCAGTGCTATCGGGAGCCGCACAGATACGCAGTATTTT. Amino acids: CSAIGSRTDTQYF.